This T cell receptor (beta chain) is from a study of persistence of HIV-infected CD4 T cells. The libraries were made with immunoSEQ version 4 in survey mode. Produced via immunoSEQ multiplex PCR; TCRdb's table is partial and in-frame only. The sample carries 64,000 or so clones, about 81% recorded once. Turning to this clone: Its antigen remains unidentified.

Overlapping HIV-1 Gag 15-mer peptides at approximately 0.96 ug per peptide per mL were used. Memory cells lacking CD40L and CD69 with high CD45RO were sorted. Trimming cost V 0 bases and J 9 bases, with 7 bases left between them. Germline-derived CDR1 and CDR2 are SGDLS and YYNGEE. This CDR3 spans 12 amino acids. The sequencing used CD4+ T cells sorted from PBMCs after approximately 19-hour stimulation, collected from a patient who received antiretroviral therapy. The chain recombines TRBV9 with TRBJ2-1; D is unresolved. This TCR was recovered from an adult man with HIV who was CMV-seropositive. As DNA, the CDR3 is TGTGCCAGCAGCGTAGTGACGGGTGAGCAGTTCTTC. This translates into CASSVVTGEQFF.